Presented here are 29 T cell receptor beta chains from one specimen sequenced in a study of shared clonotypes between healthy human individuals. The data were produced by immunoSEQ multiplex PCR, yet TCRdb's version contains in-frame clones alone and is incomplete. This sample has about 2.1 million clones, with about 93% found just once. Naive CD8 isolation took CD45RO-negative cells positively selected for CCR7 and excluded terminally differentiated effector memory CD45RA+ cells. Specimen: naive CD8+ T cells from PBMCs. The receptors were sampled from a man in his late teens or twenties in good health. Some clones in this sample may be carry-over from other donors' samples.

The chain couples TRBV28 to TRBJ2-7, with 11 bases aligning to TRBD2. V shed 6 bases, J shed 5 bases, and the junction held 9 bases outside the gene matches. This CDR3 region has 15 residues. Germline CDR1 and CDR2: MDHEN and SYDVKM. The CDR3 loop is CASSYGQGLADEQYF. As DNA, the CDR3 is TGTGCCAGCAGCTACGGACAGGGACTAGCGGACGAGCAGTACTTC.

In DNA, the CDR3 is TGTGCCAGTAGTATAGGCGGGAGTGTTGAGACAGATACGCAGTATTTT. This codes for CASSIGGSVETDTQYF. The V call is TRBV19, the J call TRBJ2-3; TRBD2 matches 7 bases. The CDR3 totals 16 residues. The germline CDR1 and CDR2 sequences are LNHDA and SQIVND (reference sequence). With 1 base clipped from V and 3 bases from J, the junction kept 7 bases outside the gene matches. Combining the CDR3 with reference TRBV19 and TRBJ2-3 gives the whole variable domain DGGITQSPKYLFRKEGQNVTLSCEQNLNHDAMYWYRQDPGQGLRLIYYSQIVNDFQKGDIAEGYSVSREKKESFPLTVTSAQKNPTAFYLCASSIGGSVETDTQYFGPGTRLTVL.

V usage is TRBV9 and J usage is TRBJ2-2; 13 positions match TRBD2. The CDR3 consists of 18 residues. From germline, CDR1 is SGDLS and CDR2 YYNGEE. V was clipped by 4 bases and J by 3 bases; unmatched bases: 9. The CDR3 nucleotides are TGTGCCAGCAGCTCCTACGGGACTAGCGGGACCCACACCGGGGAGCTGTTTTTT. Protein sequence: CASSSYGTSGTHTGELFF.

CDR3 residues: CASSRSKGPEAFF. CDR3 sequence (DNA): TGCGCCAGCAGCCGCTCAAAAGGACCTGAAGCTTTCTTT. V and J are TRBV4-1 and TRBJ1-1; D gene uncertain. V was cut by 4 bases and J by 6 bases, with 12 bases left in between. CDR1 MGHRA and CDR2 YSYEKL come from the germline V gene. The CDR3 consists of 13 residues.

The J gene is TRBJ2-5, the V gene TRBV28; D uncertain. The J call may be mistaken, given a closer DNA end match to TRBJ2-7. The V gene's germline CDR1 is MDHEN and CDR2 SYDVKM. The CDR3 length is 14 residues. CDR3 amino acids: CASSFMIRTYEQYF. In DNA form, the CDR3 reads TGTGCCAGCAGCTTTATGATCCGAACCTACGAGCAGTACTTC.

This clone was counted a single time. V is TRBV13 and J is TRBJ1-1; D is perhaps TRBD1 (5 bases). This CDR3 is 15 amino acids long. Trimming took 0 bases from V and 4 from J, leaving 12 bases between them. From germline, CDR1 is PRHDT and CDR2 FYEKMQ (reference sequence). This chain's CDR3 is CASSLGRERGTEAFF. CDR3 in DNA: TGTGCCAGCAGCTTAGGCAGGGAGCGGGGCACTGAAGCTTTCTTT. Together with reference TRBV13 and TRBJ1-1, the CDR3 gives the full variable domain: AAGVIQSPRHLIKEKRETATLKCYPIPRHDTVYWYQQGPGQDPQFLISFYEKMQSDKGSIPDRFSAQQFSDYHSELNMSSLELGDSALYFCASSLGRERGTEAFFGQGTRLTVV.

The chain links TRBV5-1 to TRBJ2-7; possible D gene TRBD1, 6 bases. This CDR3 region has 15 residues. Germline V gives CDR1 SGHRS, CDR2 YFSETQ. V was trimmed by 0 bases and J by 5 bases, leaving 15 bases between them. The CDR3 DNA is TGCGCCAGCAGCTTGGAGGTAGGGGGACAAGACGAGCAGTACTTC. Amino acids: CASSLEVGGQDEQYF.

On this clone: With a much larger clone just one base away, this may be a read error. This sequence joins TRBV5-4 and TRBJ2-2, with unresolved D. The CDR3 consists of 11 residues. Germline loops: CDR1 SGHNT, CDR2 YYREEE (reference sequence). Trimming removed 4 bases from V and 5 bases from J, with 3 bases in between. CDR3 nucleotide sequence: TGTGCCAGCAGCGTAACCGGGGAGCTGTTTTTT. Translated: CASSVTGELFF.

The V call is TRBV7-9, the J call TRBJ2-2; maybe TRBD1 (5 bases). Germline V CDR1 and CDR2: SEHNR, FQNEAQ (reference sequence). V was shortened by 3 bases and J by 2 bases, with 13 bases between the two germline ends. This CDR3 contains 16 residues. The CDR3 is CASSFPGIGNTGELFF. CDR3 nucleotide sequence: TGTGCCAGCAGCTTCCCAGGGATCGGTAACACCGGGGAGCTGTTTTTT.

In this sample, this clone turned up a few times. The chain recombines TRBV5-4 with TRBJ1-4; a possible D gene is TRBD1 (5 bases). Germline V lookup: CDR1 SGHNT, CDR2 YYREEE (reference sequence). The CDR3 has 14 amino acids. V dropped 1 base and J dropped 5 bases, with 9 bases sitting between them. This CDR3 reads CASSLREGNEKLFF. CDR3 in DNA: TGTGCCAGCAGCTTGAGAGAGGGGAATGAAAAACTGTTTTTT.

The rearrangement joins TRBV19 to TRBJ2-1; TRBD2 matches at 7 bases. The ends lost 5 bases at V and 6 bases at J; junction bases unmatched: 7. CDR3 length: 14 amino acids. The germline gives CDR1 LNHDA, CDR2 SQIVND (reference sequence). The CDR3 protein is CASSLRGLTNEQFF. DNA of the CDR3: TGTGCCAGTAGTCTTAGGGGACTAACCAATGAGCAGTTCTTC.

The chain couples TRBV7-9 to TRBJ1-2; D unresolved. The ends were cut back, 5 bases at V and 0 bases at J, with 13 bases in the middle. This CDR3 region has 15 residues. CDR1 SEHNR and CDR2 FQNEAQ come from the germline V gene (reference sequence). CDR3 nucleotide sequence: TGTGCCAGCAGCCCCATTGGGCGAACTAACTATGGCTACACCTTC. It translates to CASSPIGRTNYGYTF.

The chain employs TRBV4-1 and TRBJ1-1, with 12 bases matching TRBD1. The length of the CDR3 is 18 residues. From germline, CDR1 is MGHRA and CDR2 YSYEKL. Trimming took 0 bases from V and 1 from J; bases not matched to a gene: 6. CDR3 amino acids: CASSQDGGTGGWNTEAFF. The CDR3 region has the DNA TGCGCCAGCAGCCAAGATGGGGGGACAGGGGGCTGGAACACTGAAGCTTTCTTT.

This clone was seen a single time. The sample contains more than one DNA sequence encoding this CDR3. J is TRBJ2-7 and V is TRBV4-1; TRBD1 is a possible D gene (5 bases). This CDR3 is built from 12 residues. V gave up 1 base and J gave up 7 bases, with 8 bases separating them. Germline-derived CDR1 and CDR2 are MGHRA and YSYEKL. The CDR3 DNA reads as TGCGCCAGCAGCCAAGCAGGGTCGGAGCAGTACTTC. It codes for CASSQAGSEQYF.

The chain is built from TRBV6-5 and TRBJ2-2; 10 bases are shared with TRBD1. The CDR3 is made up of 13 amino acids. Per the germline V gene, CDR1 is MNHEY and CDR2 is SVGAGI. V shed 6 bases and J 8 bases; nucleotides not matched to a gene: 3. CDR3 DNA: TGTGCCAGCAGGGACAGGGGGTCTGGGGAGCTGTTTTTT. Residues: CASRDRGSGELFF.

The CDR3 here is CASSQSSGPYNEQFF. The CDR3 bases are TGCGCCAGCAGCCAATCTAGCGGACCCTACAATGAGCAGTTCTTC. V gene TRBV4-3 combines with J gene TRBJ2-1; 7 bases align to TRBD2. This CDR3 spans 15 amino acids. J gave up 2 bases and V 2 bases, and 3 bases lay outside the gene matches. Germline CDR1 LGHNA, CDR2 YSLEER.

The chain has TRBV19 and TRBJ1-1, with D uncertain. V was clipped by 6 bases and J by 1 base, with 12 bases between them. Germline CDR1 LNHDA, CDR2 SQIVND (reference sequence). This CDR3 contains 14 residues. The CDR3 loop reads CASSPEEQNTEAFF. CDR3 bases: TGTGCCAGTAGCCCCGAGGAGCAGAACACTGAAGCTTTCTTT. Full variable domain (remainder filled in from reference TRBV19 and TRBJ1-1): DGGITQSPKYLFRKEGQNVTLSCEQNLNHDAMYWYRQDPGQGLRLIYYSQIVNDFQKGDIAEGYSVSREKKESFPLTVTSAQKNPTAFYLCASSPEEQNTEAFFGQGTRLTVV.

The chain has TRBV27 and TRBJ2-3, with D possibly being TRBD1 (6 bases). This CDR3 contains 14 residues. Germline CDR1 reads MNHEY; CDR2 reads SMNVEV (reference sequence). The ends were cut back, 6 bases at V and 2 bases at J, with 12 bases in the middle. The CDR3 here is CASRIQGSTDTQYF. As DNA, the CDR3 is TGTGCCAGCAGAATACAGGGCTCCACAGATACGCAGTATTTT.

This clone has just one count. The rearrangement links TRBV9 to TRBJ1-2; 9 bases map to TRBD1. Trimming took 6 bases from V and 4 from J; bases not matched to a gene: 7. The CDR3 has 14 amino acids. The V gene's germline CDR1 is SGDLS and CDR2 YYNGEE. CDR3 amino acids: CASTKGQGRYGYTF. The CDR3 nucleotides read TGTGCCAGCACCAAGGGACAGGGACGCTATGGCTACACCTTC.

The V call is TRBV5-1, the J call TRBJ2-7; 7 bases map to TRBD2. This CDR3 has 15 residues. J lost 0 bases, V lost 3 bases, and 6 bases had no gene match. Germline loops: CDR1 SGHRS, CDR2 YFSETQ. The CDR3 reads CASSYMGGSSYEQYF. The CDR3 bases are TGCGCCAGCAGCTACATGGGCGGGAGCTCCTACGAGCAGTACTTC.

V usage is TRBV4-1 and J usage is TRBJ1-5; D might be TRBD1 (5 bases). Germline-derived CDR1 and CDR2 are MGHRA and YSYEKL. The CDR3 has 14 amino acids. Trimming took off 4 bases at V and 5 bases at J, with 12 bases between the two ends. The CDR3 DNA reads as TGCGCCAGCAGCCTAATCCGGGGGGATCAGCCCCAGCATTTT. Amino acids: CASSLIRGDQPQHF.

V is TRBV19 and J is TRBJ2-2; 12 bases map to TRBD2. This CDR3 has 16 residues. With 6 bases clipped from V and 5 bases from J, the junction kept 7 bases outside the gene matches. CDR1 LNHDA and CDR2 SQIVND come from the germline V gene (reference sequence). The chain's CDR3 is CASSQRLAGATGELFF. The DNA of the CDR3 is TGTGCCAGTAGCCAACGACTAGCGGGAGCGACCGGGGAGCTGTTTTTT.

This rearrangement joins TRBV27 to TRBJ2-5; 12 nucleotides agree with TRBD2. The CDR3 length is 18 residues. With 6 bases clipped from V and 4 bases from J, the junction kept 15 bases outside the gene matches. Germline V gene lookup returns CDR1 MNHEY and CDR2 SMNVEV (reference sequence). The CDR3 reads CASSPGLAGTGLGETQYF. The CDR3 nucleotides read TGTGCCAGCAGCCCCGGACTAGCGGGAACGGGTTTAGGAGAGACCCAGTACTTC.

The V gene is TRBV7-2, the J gene TRBJ2-7; D might be TRBD1 (6 bases). Trimming took off 5 bases at V and 3 bases at J, with 11 bases between the two ends. The CDR3 spans 13 residues. The germline CDR1 and CDR2 sequences are SGHTA and FQGNSA. CDR3 protein: CASSKRQVYEQYF. CDR3 coding DNA: TGTGCCAGCAGCAAAAGACAGGTCTACGAGCAGTACTTC.

CDR3 coding DNA: TGTGCCAGCAGCTTGTTTGGACTGAACTCCTACAATGAGCAGTTCTTC. Encoded protein: CASSLFGLNSYNEQFF. V is TRBV7-3 and J is TRBJ2-1; TRBD2 is a possible D gene (5 bases). The CDR3 consists of 16 residues. V shed 3 bases and J shed 0 bases, with 12 bases lying between them. CDR1 and CDR2 from the germline V gene are SGHTA and FQGTGA.

This chain uses TRBV15 with TRBJ2-1, with 10 bases matching TRBD1. This CDR3 spans 15 amino acids. After removal of 8 bases from V and 5 bases from J, the junction contained 9 bases not matched to a gene. Per the germline V gene, CDR1 is LNHNV and CDR2 is YYDKDF (reference sequence). The CDR3 region has the DNA TGTGCCACCGGGACAGGGGTCCGGGGGGACAATGAGCAGTTCTTC. It translates to CATGTGVRGDNEQFF.

The V call is TRBV7-8, the J call TRBJ2-1, with D unclear. The germline V gene has CDR1 SGHVS and CDR2 FQNEAQ. V was trimmed by 0 bases and J by 1 base, leaving 4 bases between them. The CDR3 sequence is 14 residues long. CDR3 DNA sequence: TGTGCCAGCAGCTTAGCCTCATCCTACAATGAGCAGTTCTTC. Its translation is CASSLASSYNEQFF.

This clone was seen just once. The chain links TRBV7-9 to TRBJ2-7; D not certain. CDR3 size: 15 residues. Germline V gene data show CDR1 as SEHNR and CDR2 as FQNEAQ (reference sequence). Trimming cost V 4 bases and J 0 bases, with 13 bases left between them. The CDR3 region is CASSSPIASSYEQYF. DNA for the CDR3: TGTGCCAGCAGCTCCCCGATTGCGAGCTCCTACGAGCAGTACTTC. Using reference TRBV7-9 and TRBJ2-7 for the parts outside the CDR3, the full variable domain is DTGVSQNPRHKITKRGQNVTFRCDPISEHNRLYWYRQTLGQGPEFLTYFQNEAQLEKSRLLSDRFSAERPKGSFSTLEIQRTEQGDSAMYLCASSSPIASSYEQYFGPGTRLTVT.

Only one count was recorded for this clone. The genes are TRBV5-5 and TRBJ2-7, with TRBD2 matching 12 bases. J was trimmed by 2 bases and V by 4 bases; bases with no gene match: 16. The germline V gene has CDR1 SGHKS and CDR2 YYEKEE (reference sequence). This CDR3 has 19 amino acids. CDR3 amino acids: CASSPGGERTSGVPYEQYF. DNA for the CDR3: TGTGCCAGCAGCCCAGGTGGGGAAAGGACTAGCGGGGTTCCCTACGAGCAGTACTTC.